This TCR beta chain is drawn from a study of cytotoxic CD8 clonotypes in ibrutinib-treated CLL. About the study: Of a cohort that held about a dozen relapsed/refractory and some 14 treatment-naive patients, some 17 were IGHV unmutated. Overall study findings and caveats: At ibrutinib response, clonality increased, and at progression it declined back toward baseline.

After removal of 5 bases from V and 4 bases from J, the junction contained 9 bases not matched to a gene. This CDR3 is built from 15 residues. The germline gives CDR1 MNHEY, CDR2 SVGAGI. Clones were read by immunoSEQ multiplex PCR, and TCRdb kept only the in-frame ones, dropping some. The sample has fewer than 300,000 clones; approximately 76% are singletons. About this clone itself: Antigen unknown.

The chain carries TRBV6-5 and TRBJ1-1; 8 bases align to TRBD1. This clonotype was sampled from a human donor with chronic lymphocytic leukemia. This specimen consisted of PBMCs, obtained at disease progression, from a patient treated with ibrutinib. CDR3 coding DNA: TGTGCCAGCAGTACCTTTAGGACAGGGCTCACTGAAGCTTTCTTT. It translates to CASSTFRTGLTEAFF.